Listed below are T cell receptor beta chains from one sample, sequenced in a study of blood T cell repertoires in COVID-19. TCRdb's copy holds only in-frame clones and misses some; the assay was immunoSEQ multiplex PCR. The sample lists roughly 160,000 clones, over 75% occurring once. The sequenced material came from PBMCs or T cells enriched from blood (not recorded which). These receptor sequences come from a man aged 45-65 years who had recovered from COVID-19. CDR3s include the opening cysteine and the closing phenylalanine or tryptophan. D genes are given only for firm matches. Size is stated for part of the rows, as once, few or many counts, or as a class when the clone is expanded.

D | J | V | size | CDR3 | DNA
NA | TRBJ2-3 | TRBV27 | NA | CASKADYTDTQYF | TGTGCCAGCAAAGCGGATTACACAGATACGCAGTATTTT
NA | TRBJ2-2 | TRBV5-1 | NA | CASRRRAPNTGELFF | TGCGCCAGCAGGAGGAGGGCCCCGAACACCGGGGAGCTGTTTTTT
NA | TRBJ1-5 | TRBV7-2 | NA | CASNLIKTGKGSNQPQHF | TGTGCCAGCAACCTCATCAAAACAGGGAAAGGAAGCAATCAGCCCCAGCATTTT
TRBD2 | TRBJ2-1 | TRBV10-3 | NA | CAIKSGLAGGNNEQFF | TGTGCCATCAAATCGGGACTAGCGGGAGGGAACAATGAGCAGTTCTTC
TRBD2 | TRBJ2-1 | TRBV7-3 | NA | CASSLEPLAGYYNEQFF | TGTGCCAGCAGCCTCGAACCACTAGCGGGGTACTACAATGAGCAGTTCTTC
NA | TRBJ2-3 | TRBV5-1 | NA | CASGLVTDTQYF | TGCGCCAGCGGGCTTGTCACAGATACGCAGTATTTT
NA | TRBJ2-6 | TRBV7-2 | NA | CASSPQVVGANVLTF | TGTGCCAGCAGCCCACAGGTGGTCGGGGCCAACGTCCTGACTTTC
NA | TRBJ1-1 | TRBV7-3 | few | CASSLDSNTEAFF | TGTGCCAGCAGTTTGGACAGTAACACTGAAGCTTTCTTT
NA | TRBJ1-2 | TRBV12-3/TRBV12-4 | NA | CASSLVSYGYTF | TGTGCCAGCAGTTTGGTCAGCTATGGCTACACCTTC
NA | TRBJ1-2 | TRBV5-1 | NA | CASSQDRYYYGYTF | TGCGCCAGCAGCCAGGACAGATACTACTATGGCTACACCTTC
NA | TRBJ1-6 | TRBV2 | NA | CASSAFADSPLHF | TGTGCCAGCAGTGCGTTTGCGGATTCACCCCTCCACTTT
TRBD1 | TRBJ2-4 | TRBV3-1/TRBV3-2 | NA | CASSLTGQGDIQYF | TGTGCCAGCAGCCTAACGGGACAGGGTGACATTCAGTACTTC
TRBD1 | TRBJ1-5 | TRBV28 | NA | CASSSGTGAQGQPQHF | TGTGCCAGCAGTTCGGGGACAGGGGCGCAGGGTCAGCCCCAGCATTTT
TRBD1 | TRBJ2-5 | TRBV19 | NA | CASSFTGTEQETQYF | TGTGCCAGTAGTTTCACCGGGACAGAACAAGAGACCCAGTACTTC
NA | TRBJ1-6 | TRBV5-1 | NA | CASSVGGQVRNSPLHF | TGCGCCAGCAGCGTCGGGGGGCAAGTGAGGAATTCACCCCTCCACTTT
TRBD2 | TRBJ2-7 | TRBV19 | NA | CASSITAGSSYEQYF | TGTGCCAGTAGTATTACAGCGGGGAGCTCCTACGAGCAGTACTTC
NA | TRBJ1-3 | TRBV29-1 | NA | CSVDTGLSGNTIYF | TGCAGCGTCGATACAGGATTATCTGGAAACACCATATATTTT
TRBD1 | TRBJ2-7 | TRBV28 | NA | CASSTGTGGYEQYF | TGTGCCAGCAGCACCGGGACAGGGGGTTACGAGCAGTACTTC
TRBD2 | TRBJ2-7 | TRBV28 | NA | CASSLGGTEQYF | TGTGCCAGCAGCCTCGGGGGGACCGAGCAGTACTTC
TRBD1 | TRBJ2-7 | TRBV5-1 | NA | CASSTGTVGYEQYF | TGCGCCAGCAGCACAGGGACAGTGGGCTACGAGCAGTACTTC
NA | TRBJ2-7 | TRBV5-1 | NA | CASSQEGVEQYF | TGCGCCAGCAGTCAAGAAGGGGTCGAGCAGTACTTC
TRBD1 | TRBJ1-2 | TRBV7-9 | NA | CASSPTGLDGYTF | TGTGCCAGCAGCCCGACAGGGTTGGATGGCTACACCTTC
NA | TRBJ2-1 | TRBV12-3/TRBV12-4 | NA | CASSLTGNEQFF | TGTGCCAGCAGTCTCACGGGTAATGAGCAGTTCTTC
TRBD1 | TRBJ2-5 | TRBV5-1 | NA | CASSLGVQGAGETQYF | TGCGCCAGCAGCTTGGGCGTACAGGGGGCAGGAGAGACCCAGTACTTC
NA | TRBJ2-3 | TRBV6-5 | NA | CASSYNGASPDTQYF | TGTGCCAGCAGTTATAACGGTGCTTCCCCAGATACGCAGTATTTT
NA | TRBJ1-1 | TRBV27 | once | CASSLFRGFTEAFF | TGTGCCAGCAGTTTATTTAGGGGATTCACTGAAGCTTTCTTT
NA | TRBJ2-3 | TRBV2 | few | CASSVMEADTQYF | TGTGCCAGCAGTGTCATGGAGGCAGATACGCAGTATTTT
TRBD1 | TRBJ2-1 | TRBV3-1/TRBV3-2 | NA | CASSQEGQGYNEQFF | TGTGCCAGCAGCCAAGAGGGACAGGGTTACAATGAGCAGTTCTTC
NA | TRBJ1-6 | TRBV5-1 | NA | CASSTRGVGNSPLHF | TGCGCCAGCAGCACCCGGGGTGTTGGGAATTCACCCCTCCACTTT
NA | TRBJ1-4 | TRBV2 | NA | CASSSDRSGTNEKLFF | TGTGCCAGCAGTTCCGACAGGTCCGGGACTAATGAAAAACTGTTTTTT
TRBD1 | TRBJ2-7 | TRBV5-1 | NA | CASSLGDRGNEQYF | TGCGCCAGCAGCTTGGGGGACAGGGGGAACGAGCAGTACTTC
TRBD2 | TRBJ2-3 | TRBV2 | NA | CASTRPIDGGLAGETDTQYF | TGTGCCAGCACCCGCCCCATTGACGGAGGACTAGCGGGGGAGACAGATACGCAGTATTTT
NA | TRBJ2-5 | TRBV28 | NA | CASSLSDVSGQVYF | TGTGCCAGCAGTTTATCCGATGTGTCGGGACAAGTGTACTTC
NA | TRBJ1-5 | TRBV12-3/TRBV12-4 | NA | CASRAGPQPQHF | TGTGCCAGCAGAGCCGGTCCCCAGCCCCAGCATTTT
NA | TRBJ2-7 | TRBV9 | NA | CASSPRIRGSLGRFYEQYF | TGTGCCAGCAGCCCTCGGATCCGGGGGAGTTTGGGCCGCTTTTACGAGCAGTACTTC
NA | TRBJ1-1 | TRBV20-1 | NA | CSASVMNTEAFF | TGCAGTGCCAGTGTTATGAACACTGAAGCTTTCTTT
TRBD2 | TRBJ2-3 | TRBV30 | NA | CAWSPAGGGRADTQYF | TGTGCCTGGAGCCCAGCTGGCGGGGGTCGTGCAGATACGCAGTATTTT
TRBD2 | TRBJ2-4 | TRBV28 | NA | CASWGSGRVSIQYF | TGTGCCAGCTGGGGGAGCGGGAGAGTAAGCATTCAGTACTTC
TRBD1 | TRBJ1-6 | TRBV5-1 | NA | CASSPHGQGGNSPLHF | TGCGCCAGCAGCCCTCACGGACAGGGCGGTAATTCACCCCTCCACTTT
NA | TRBJ1-1 | TRBV11-2 | NA | CASSLDRSPAFF | TGTGCCAGCAGCTTAGATCGGTCACCGGCTTTCTTT
NA | TRBJ1-4 | TRBV19 | NA | CASSRRYSYNEKLFF | TGTGCCAGTAGTCGAAGATATAGTTACAATGAAAAACTGTTTTTT
TRBD1 | TRBJ2-4 | TRBV27 | NA | CASSLTAGGRGNIQYF | TGTGCCAGCAGTTTAACGGCAGGGGGAAGGGGGAACATTCAGTACTTC
TRBD1 | TRBJ2-1 | TRBV10-1 | NA | CASSALGQGANEQFF | TGCGCCAGCAGCGCCCTGGGACAGGGGGCCAATGAGCAGTTCTTC
NA | TRBJ1-3 | TRBV29-1 | NA | CSVESAGRGNTIYF | TGCAGCGTTGAGTCGGCGGGGCGTGGAAACACCATATATTTT
NA | TRBJ2-5 | TRBV5-1 | NA | CASSAARGPGEYF | TGCGCCAGCAGCGCCGCTAGGGGGCCGGGGGAGTACTTC
NA | TRBJ1-1 | TRBV6-6 | NA | CASSFRGMNTEAFF | TGTGCCAGCAGTTTTAGGGGCATGAACACTGAAGCTTTCTTT
TRBD2 | TRBJ2-7 | TRBV5-4 | NA | CASSPKGRDQSYEQYF | TGTGCCAGCAGCCCCAAGGGGAGGGACCAATCCTACGAGCAGTACTTC